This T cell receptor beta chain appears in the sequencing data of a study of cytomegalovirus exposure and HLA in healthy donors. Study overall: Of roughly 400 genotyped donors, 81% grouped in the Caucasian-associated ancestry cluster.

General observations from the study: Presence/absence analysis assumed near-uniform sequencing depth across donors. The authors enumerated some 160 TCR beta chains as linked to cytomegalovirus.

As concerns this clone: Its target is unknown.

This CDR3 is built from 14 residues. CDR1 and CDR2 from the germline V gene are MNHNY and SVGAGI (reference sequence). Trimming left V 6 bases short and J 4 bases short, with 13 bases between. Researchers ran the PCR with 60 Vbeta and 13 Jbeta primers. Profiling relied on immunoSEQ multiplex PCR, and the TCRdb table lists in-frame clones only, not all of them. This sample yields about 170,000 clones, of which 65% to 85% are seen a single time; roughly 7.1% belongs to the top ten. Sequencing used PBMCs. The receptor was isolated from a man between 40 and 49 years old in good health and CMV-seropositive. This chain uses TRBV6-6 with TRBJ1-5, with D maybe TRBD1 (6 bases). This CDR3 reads CASRDTGRNQPQHF. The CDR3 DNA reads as TGTGCCAGCAGGGATACAGGGAGAAATCAGCCCCAGCATTTT.